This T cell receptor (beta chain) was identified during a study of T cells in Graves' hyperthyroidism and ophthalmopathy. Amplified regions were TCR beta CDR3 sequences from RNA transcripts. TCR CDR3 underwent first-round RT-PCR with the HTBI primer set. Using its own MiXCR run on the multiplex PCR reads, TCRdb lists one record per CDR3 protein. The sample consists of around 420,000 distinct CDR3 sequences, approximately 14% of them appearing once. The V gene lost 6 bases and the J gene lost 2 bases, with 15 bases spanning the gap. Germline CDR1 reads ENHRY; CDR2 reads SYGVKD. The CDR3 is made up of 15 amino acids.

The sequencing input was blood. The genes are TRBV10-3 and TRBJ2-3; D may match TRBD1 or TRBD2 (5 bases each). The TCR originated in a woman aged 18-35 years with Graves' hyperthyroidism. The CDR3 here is CAIRGTGSSTDTQYF. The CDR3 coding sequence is TGTGCCATCAGGGGGACGGGAAGCTCCACAGATACGCAGTATTTT.